Included here is one T cell receptor beta chain sequence, with context. Its cognate antigen is unknown. Profiling relied on immunoSEQ multiplex PCR, and the TCRdb table lists in-frame clones only, not all of them. The repertoire holds about 58,000 clones, with 80% to 90% as singletons. These data come from a study of OX40 agonist ivuxolimab in advanced cancers. In the study overall: Ivuxolimab is a fully human IgG2 antibody that activates OX40 (CD134). Study-wide results and limits: At 0.1 to 3.0 mg/kg, clonal expansion of CD4+ and CD8+ blood T cells had occurred by week 6. CD8+ T cells showed, on average, more clonal expansion than CD4+ cells.

Looked up from germline, CDR1 is LNHDA and CDR2 is SQIVND (reference sequence). V lost 3 bases and J 9 bases, leaving 12 bases between the germline ends. CDR3 size: 13 residues. The clonotype comes from an adult with an advanced solid tumor such as melanoma, head and neck, liver or kidney cancer. The material sequenced was CD4+ or CD8+ T cells sorted from blood, taken in a trial of the OX40 agonist ivuxolimab. This rearrangement joins TRBV19 to TRBJ2-1; D is ambiguous. CDR3 nucleotides: TGTGCCAGTAGTATTACGAGAGTTTCTGAGCAGTTCTTC. It encodes CASSITRVSEQFF.